This T cell receptor beta chain was retrieved from a study of beta chain features in type 1 diabetes. Every donor had blood drawn once into heparin, around 0.12 L on average. This clone was counted between two and nine times. Its specificity is unknown. A much larger clonotype is one base distant, so this may be a read error. Study-wide findings and caveats: Across all four CD4+ subsets, people with type 1 diabetes showed modestly shorter TCRB CDR3s. Across patients, naive, central memory and Treg TCRB repertoires exhibited apparently greater similarity than was observed across healthy donors.

The study reverse transcribed the entire isolated RNA, so it sequenced expressed TCRB transcripts. Here immunoSEQ multiplex PCR was the method, and the copy in TCRdb shows in-frame clones only, minus some. The sample lists under 300,000 clones, under 8.5% occurring once. There are 12 residues in the CDR3. Trimming stripped 6 bases from V and 4 bases from J, with 7 bases between. Looked up from germline, CDR1 is MNHNY and CDR2 is SVGAGI (reference sequence). This chain links TRBV6-6 with TRBJ2-1; no clear D gene. Sequencing was performed on central memory CD4+ T cells from blood. The receptor comes from a woman aged 18 to 35 in good health. CDR3 region: CASSLVYNEQFF. Here the CDR3 DNA reads TGTGCCAGCAGCCTCGTATACAATGAGCAGTTCTTC.